This T cell receptor (beta chain) derives from a study of blood T cell repertoires in COVID-19. Study-level information: Samples taken during acute and convalescent COVID-19 were collected in the United States, Italy and Spain. T cells, B-cell-depleted T cells, or PBMCs provided the cDNA or gDNA that served as material.

Per the study methods: Reference gene primers were amplified, and this amplification served to estimate nucleated cell counts. Some clones are missing from TCRdb's copy, which holds only in-frame ones; the method was immunoSEQ multiplex PCR. V and J calls and clone size follow that table, whereas D and trimming were derived from the DNA. The top ten clones hold around 3.9% of a sample with 70,000 or so clones, 70% to 90% of them seen once. The CDR3 contains 13 residues. Germline CDR1 and CDR2: SGHVS and FQNEAQ. Germline trimming cut 7 bases from V and 4 bases from J; bases unmatched to any gene: 7. Details on this clone: The sample carries other DNA sequences with the same CDR3.

The sequencing sample was made of peripheral blood. The chain uses TRBV7-8 and TRBJ2-7, with 7 positions matching TRBD2. The sequence derives from a man in his 70s with active COVID-19. CDR3 in DNA: TGTGCCAGCACTCGCGGGAGAGGTTACGAGCAGTACTTC. This sequence encodes CASTRGRGYEQYF. Variable domain in full (rest from reference TRBV7-8 and TRBJ2-7): GAGVSQSPRYKVAKRGQDVALRCDPISGHVSLFWYQQALGQGPEFLTYFQNEAQLDKSGLPSDRFFAERPEGSVSTLKIQRTQQEDSAVYLCASTRGRGYEQYFGPGTRLTVT.